This T cell receptor beta chain comes out of a study of blood T cells in healthy people across ages. Study-level results: It was not known whether donors were CMV positive (a possible confounder of expanded clonotype changes).

Trimming took 6 bases from V and 6 from J; bases not matched to a gene: 7. Germline V gene data show CDR1 as LNHDA and CDR2 as SQIVND (reference sequence). The CDR3 totals 15 residues. A second PCR of 7 to 11 cycles used a sample-barcoded 5' primer and a J-beta primer mix. Each CDR3 protein gets one entry after TCRdb re-called the 5' RACE reads with MiXCR. The table has about 1,500,000 distinct CDR3 sequences, 28% seen once. This clonotype was counted at least ten times. The antigen remains unidentified. The chain employs TRBV19 and TRBJ2-1, with TRBD2 matching over 11 bases. The material sequenced was blood. This TCR was sampled from a woman aged 25 to 39 in good health. The CDR3, as DNA: TGTGCCAGTAGGCTAACTAGCGGGAGTTTCAATGAGCAGTTCTTC. As protein: CASRLTSGSFNEQFF.